Listed here are 21 T cell receptor beta chains from one sample, sequenced in a study of blood T cell repertoires in COVID-19. The data were produced by immunoSEQ multiplex PCR, yet TCRdb's version contains in-frame clones alone and is incomplete. This sample has just over 250,000 clones, with roughly nine tenths found just once. The source material was peripheral blood. These TCRs come from a man in his forties or fifties who had recovered from COVID-19.

V usage is TRBV15 and J usage is TRBJ2-7; no clear D. The length of the CDR3 is 14 residues. Germline V gene sequence: CDR1 LNHNV, CDR2 YYDKDF (reference sequence). The germline V and J ends were trimmed by 5 bases and 3 bases, with 14 bases remaining between them. CDR3 sequence (DNA): TGTGCCACCAGCGCGGTACGGGTGGGCTACGAGCAGTACTTC. Translated: CATSAVRVGYEQYF.

Points on this clone: This CDR3 is also generated by other DNA sequences in the sample. The V and J genes are TRBV6-2 or TRBV6-3 and TRBJ2-7; tentative D call: TRBD2 (6 bases). Per germline, CDR1 MNHEY and CDR2 SVGEGT. The CDR3 is 12 residues long. Trimming cost V 2 bases and J 4 bases, with 6 bases left between them. CDR3 sequence reads: CASSYRGYEQYF. Written as DNA, the CDR3 is TGTGCCAGCAGTTACCGGGGGTACGAGCAGTACTTC.

To note about this clone: No conserved phenylalanine or tryptophan ends this CDR3, so it is likely a read error. It is unclear where the CDR3 begins or ends on the DNA, so no DNA is shown, and the CDR3 is as TCRdb lists it. The chain combines TRBV2 with TRBJ2-7; the table's D call of TRBD2 was not tested on the DNA. The CDR3 region is 13 residues in length, termini included. In germline, CDR1 is SNHLY, CDR2 FYNNEI. Here the CDR3 reads CASRGDAGTSMFL.

This clone was detected only once. The chain joins TRBV14 to TRBJ1-6; the match to TRBD1 covers 7 bases. V lost 1 base to trimming and J lost 5 bases; unmatched junction nucleotides: 2. Germline loops: CDR1 SGHDN, CDR2 FVKESK. The CDR3 runs to 15 residues. Here the CDR3 reads CASSQGQGDNSPLHF. The DNA of the CDR3 is TGTGCCAGCAGCCAAGGACAGGGTGATAATTCACCCCTCCACTTT.

CDR3 region: CASSSWTGVGTEAFF. In DNA form, the CDR3 reads TGTGCCAGCAGCTCCTGGACAGGGGTGGGTACTGAAGCTTTCTTT. This sequence joins TRBV7-9 and TRBJ1-1; 9 nucleotides align to TRBD1. This CDR3 comprises 15 residues. In germline, CDR1 is SEHNR, CDR2 FQNEAQ (reference sequence). Losses at the gene ends were 4 bases for V and 5 bases for J; bases not matched to a gene: 8.

As DNA, the CDR3 is TGTGCCAGTAGTATGGGACAGGGGAGGACCACTGAAGCTTTCTTT. Its protein product is CASSMGQGRTTEAFF. The genes are TRBV19 and TRBJ1-1; 10 bases are a match to TRBD1. Per germline, CDR1 LNHDA and CDR2 SQIVND (reference sequence). CDR3 length: 15 residues. V lost 3 bases, J lost 4 bases, and 5 bases stayed unmatched. The full variable domain, rest sourced from reference TRBV19 and TRBJ1-1, is DGGITQSPKYLFRKEGQNVTLSCEQNLNHDAMYWYRQDPGQGLRLIYYSQIVNDFQKGDIAEGYSVSREKKESFPLTVTSAQKNPTAFYLCASSMGQGRTTEAFFGQGTRLTVV.

The V gene is TRBV5-1, the J gene TRBJ1-1; the D is unclear. Germline values: CDR1 SGHRS, CDR2 YFSETQ. The V end was cut by 6 bases, the J end by 3 bases, with 12 bases between. This CDR3 contains 13 residues. The CDR3 nucleotides are TGCGCCAGCAATGATGGGCCAGACACTGAAGCTTTCTTT. Its translation is CASNDGPDTEAFF. The entire variable domain, with the rest obtained from reference TRBV5-1 and TRBJ1-1, is as follows: KAGVTQTPRYLIKTRGQQVTLSCSPISGHRSVSWYQQTPGQGLQFLFEYFSETQRNKGNFPGRFSGRQFSNSRSEMNVSTLELGDSALYLCASNDGPDTEAFFGQGTRLTVV.

V gene TRBV10-3 combines with J gene TRBJ1-6; TRBD1 matches 7 bases. The CDR3 is made up of 14 amino acids. Trimming cost V 4 bases and J 10 bases; bases outside gene matches: 7. In germline, CDR1 is ENHRY, CDR2 SYGVKD. Here the CDR3 DNA reads TGTGCCATCAGTGCCGGACAGGAGAGATCACCCCTCCACTTT. Residues: CAISAGQERSPLHF.

The J gene is TRBJ2-1, the V gene TRBV7-2; TRBD2 aligns across 9 bases. Germline V CDR1 and CDR2: SGHTA, FQGNSA. With V trimmed by 4 bases and J by 7 bases, 11 bases remained unmatched. The CDR3 extends over 16 amino acids. The CDR3 region is CASSSPPGSGGNEQFF. DNA for the CDR3: TGTGCCAGCAGCTCCCCTCCGGGGAGCGGGGGGAATGAGCAGTTCTTC.

This clone was observed a single time. This sequence joins TRBV7-2 and TRBJ2-7; possible D gene TRBD2, 7 bases. Trimming took 4 bases from V and 2 from J, leaving 18 bases between them. Germline V lookup: CDR1 SGHTA, CDR2 FQGNSA. CDR3 length equals 16 residues. CDR3 bases: TGTGCCAGCAGCTCCAGGGGCGGGGGACTTCCCTACGAGCAGTACTTC. It codes for CASSSRGGGLPYEQYF.

This clone was counted between two and nine times. This chain uses TRBV7-9 with TRBJ1-2; 11 bases agree with TRBD1. With V trimmed by 6 bases and J by 4 bases, 4 bases remained unmatched. CDR1 is SEHNR and CDR2 is FQNEAQ in the germline V gene (reference sequence). This CDR3 is built from 14 residues. The CDR3 DNA is TGTGCCAGCAGTCGGGACAGGGGGACCTATGGCTACACCTTC. This encodes CASSRDRGTYGYTF.

The chain uses TRBV6-2 or TRBV6-3 and TRBJ2-7; tentative D call: TRBD2 (6 bases). CDR3 length: 14 residues. CDR1 is MNHEY and CDR2 is SVGEGT in the germline V gene. Between the trimmed V and J ends, which lost 2 bases and 3 bases, there was a span of 11 bases. In DNA, the CDR3 is TGTGCCAGCAGTTACCGCCCGCGGGACTACGAGCAGTACTTC. It encodes CASSYRPRDYEQYF.

This chain connects TRBV7-8 to TRBJ1-1; D gene uncertain. The CDR3 sequence is 16 residues long. The ends were cut back, 2 bases at V and 5 bases at J, with 18 bases in the middle. CDR1 SGHVS and CDR2 FQNEAQ come from the germline V gene. The chain's CDR3 is CASSLSPRRVKTEAFF. CDR3 in DNA: TGTGCCAGCAGCTTAAGCCCCCGGAGGGTAAAAACTGAAGCTTTCTTT.

This chain connects TRBV5-1 to TRBJ2-7; 8 bases are a match to TRBD1. Per germline, CDR1 SGHRS and CDR2 YFSETQ. The CDR3 sequence is 13 residues long. The junction had 7 bases not matched to a gene; V was cut back by 5 bases and J by 6 bases. CDR3 in amino acids: CASSWDRLSEQYF. CDR3 sequence (DNA): TGCGCCAGCAGTTGGGACAGGCTCTCCGAGCAGTACTTC.

DNA for the CDR3: TGTGCCAGCAGCTACTCCAGGGGTAACACAGATACGCAGTATTTT. Amino acids: CASSYSRGNTDTQYF. The chain couples TRBV7-2 to TRBJ2-3; D might be TRBD1 (6 bases). The CDR3 covers 15 residues. Germline loops: CDR1 SGHTA, CDR2 FQGNSA. V was clipped by 4 bases and J by 2 bases, with 13 bases between them.

The V call is TRBV9, the J call TRBJ2-5; a weak D match, TRBD2 (7 bases). The CDR3 totals 19 residues. The germline V gene encodes CDR1 SGDLS and CDR2 YYNGEE. Trimming shortened V by 4 bases and J by 5 bases, and 30 bases separated the two germline ends. CDR3 coding DNA: TGTGCCAGCAGCAACCCCGAGGGGGGGGGCGCCTTCGAGTCGGAGACCCAGTACTTC. Its protein product is CASSNPEGGGAFESETQYF.

This sequence joins TRBV5-5 and TRBJ2-1, with 13 bases lining up with TRBD2. Unmatched junction bases numbered 12, after V lost 6 bases and J lost 9 bases. The CDR3 is 16 residues long. Germline V lookup: CDR1 SGHKS, CDR2 YYEKEE (reference sequence). CDR3 loop: CASIRLAGGRRGEQFF. CDR3 nucleotides: TGTGCCAGCATCCGACTAGCGGGGGGCAGGAGGGGTGAGCAGTTCTTC. Drawing the rest from reference TRBV5-5 and TRBJ2-1, the complete variable domain is DAGVTQSPTHLIKTRGQQVTLRCSPISGHKSVSWYQQVLGQGPQFIFQYYEKEERGRGNFPDRFSARQFPNYSSELNVNALLLGDSALYLCASIRLAGGRRGEQFFGPGTRLTVL.

The chain recombines TRBV10-1 with TRBJ1-1; D is perhaps TRBD1 (6 bases). This CDR3 spans 13 amino acids. The V gene's germline CDR1 is WNHNN and CDR2 SYGVQD (reference sequence). Trimming took 10 bases from V and 1 from J, leaving 13 bases between them. CDR3 protein: CANRVTKNTEAFF. CDR3 DNA sequence: TGCGCCAACAGGGTAACAAAGAACACTGAAGCTTTCTTT.

This chain links TRBV6-2 or TRBV6-3 with TRBJ2-1, with TRBD2 identical over 13 bases. This CDR3 spans 19 amino acids. Per the germline V gene, CDR1 is MNHEY and CDR2 is SVGEGT. The ends lost 6 bases at V and 0 bases at J; junction bases unmatched: 11. The CDR3 spells CASSHTTSGGPGSYNEQFF. The CDR3 coding sequence is TGTGCCAGCAGCCACACGACTAGCGGGGGGCCTGGCTCCTACAATGAGCAGTTCTTC.

This chain links TRBV5-4 with TRBJ2-3, with 10 bases lining up with TRBD2. CDR3 length: 16 residues. Trimming took 2 bases from V and 5 from J; bases not matched to a gene: 8. Germline V lookup: CDR1 SGHNT, CDR2 YYREEE (reference sequence). CDR3 sequence reads: CASSFRRLAGGDTQYF. The CDR3, as DNA: TGTGCCAGCAGCTTCCGACGACTAGCGGGTGGAGATACGCAGTATTTT.

V usage is TRBV5-6 and J usage is TRBJ2-7; D possibly corresponds to TRBD2 (5 bases). This CDR3 spans 14 amino acids. CDR1 is SGHDT and CDR2 is YYEEEE in the germline V gene. Trimming removed 4 bases at V and 3 bases at J, with 14 bases between. The DNA for the CDR3 is TGTGCCAGCAGCCCCCTACCGGGATACTACGAGCAGTACTTC. This sequence encodes CASSPLPGYYEQYF.